This entry lists 22 T cell receptor beta chains sequenced from one sample in a study of molecular identifiers for immune sequencing clone quantification. TCRdb reprocessed the PCR reads via MiXCR and lists one record per CDR3 protein. The repertoire holds some 580,000 distinct CDR3 sequences, with 25% as singletons. The sequenced sample consisted of naive CD8+ T cells from blood, with Jurkat cell RNA spiked in. This sample's subset: FACS-sorted CD8+CD4-CCR7+CD45RA+ naive T cells. The receptor set was obtained from a human donor in good health. Some libraries in this study had Jurkat cell RNA spiked in.

This chain connects TRBV14 to TRBJ2-2, with 10 bases identical to TRBD1. V trimming: 4 bases; J trimming: 5 bases; junction bases outside the gene matches: 13. The CDR3 covers 18 residues. In germline, CDR1 is SGHDN, CDR2 FVKESK. DNA for the CDR3: TGTGCCAGCAGCCTCAACGCTAGGACAGGGGGATATACCGGGGAGCTGTTTTTT. Translating gives CASSLNARTGGYTGELFF.

With regard to this clonotype: With a much larger clone just one base away, this may be a read error. The CDR3 region has the DNA TGTGCCAGCAGTCCCCAGGGGGCCGGGCCTGAAGCTTTCTTT. Protein sequence: CASSPQGAGPEAFF. The V gene is TRBV27, the J gene TRBJ1-1; 8 bases agree with TRBD1. Germline-derived CDR1 and CDR2 are MNHEY and SMNVEV (reference sequence). The CDR3 loop spans 14 amino acids. The J segment lost 6 bases and the V segment lost 5 bases, leaving 8 bases of the junction unmatched.

The chain is built from TRBV7-2 and TRBJ2-3; 7 nucleotides align to TRBD1. The V gene end was trimmed by 5 bases and the J gene end by 4 bases; junction bases not matched to a gene: 6. The CDR3 sequence is 14 residues long. The germline V gene encodes CDR1 SGHTA and CDR2 FQGNSA. The CDR3 DNA is TGTGCCAGCAGCACACACAGGGGAGCAGATACGCAGTATTTT. It yields the protein CASSTHRGADTQYF.

Turning to this clonotype: Being one base from a much bigger clone, this may be a read error. Likely a read error: the CDR3 ends without its conserved phenylalanine or tryptophan. J is TRBJ2-5 and V is TRBV20-1; 13 bases are shared with TRBD2. CDR3 length equals 16 residues. Trimming removed 1 base from V and 5 bases from J; junction bases left unmatched: 7. Germline CDR1 reads DFQATT; CDR2 reads SNEGSKA (reference sequence). The CDR3 bases are TGCAGTGCTAGAGGGACTAGCGGGAGCGATTTGGAGACCCAGTACCTC. Its protein is CSARGTSGSDLETQYL.

This clonotype appeared many times. The gene calls are TRBV5-1 and TRBJ1-1; D unresolved. Germline-derived CDR1 and CDR2 are SGHRS and YFSETQ. CDR3 length: 17 residues. Trimming left V 0 bases short and J 4 bases short, with 19 bases between. The DNA of the CDR3 is TGCGCCAGCAGCTTGGCAGCACCCGGCCCAAGCGTCACTGAAGCTTTCTTT. Protein product: CASSLAAPGPSVTEAFF.

V usage is TRBV11-3 and J usage is TRBJ2-2, with 7 bases aligning to TRBD1. V lost 8 bases, J lost 2 bases, and 5 bases stayed unmatched. CDR1 and CDR2 (germline): SGHNT, YENEEA. This CDR3 has 14 amino acids. CDR3 nucleotides: TGTGCCAGCTCGGGACAGACAAACACCGGGGAGCTGTTTTTT. It translates to CASSGQTNTGELFF. The full variable domain, completed using reference TRBV11-3 and TRBJ2-2, is EAGVVQSPRYKIIEKKQPVAFWCNPISGHNTLYWYLQNLGQGPELLIRYENEEAVDDSQLPKDRFSAERLKGVDSTLKIQPAELGDSAVYLCASSGQTNTGELFFGEGSRLTVL.

This clonotype was seen ten or more times. The chain joins TRBV4-3 to TRBJ2-7, with D tentatively TRBD1 (6 bases). V was shortened by 4 bases and J by 5 bases, with 18 bases between the two germline ends. CDR3 length: 15 residues. Germline V CDR1 and CDR2: LGHNA, YSLEER. The CDR3 spells CASSRRAGDPHEQYF. As DNA, the CDR3 is TGCGCCAGCAGCCGAAGGGCAGGGGACCCCCACGAGCAGTACTTC.

This clonotype was found many times. The V and J genes are TRBV5-4 and TRBJ1-2; 9 bases agree with TRBD1. The CDR3 length is 14 residues. Germline loops: CDR1 SGHNT, CDR2 YYREEE (reference sequence). With 0 bases clipped from V and 4 bases from J, the junction kept 1 base outside the gene matches. DNA of the CDR3: TGTGCCAGCAGCTTGGACAGGGGGCTCTATGGCTACACCTTC. Its protein is CASSLDRGLYGYTF.

This clonotype was seen ten or more times. CDR3 sequence reads: CASRTVGGYEQYF. CDR3 DNA: TGTGCCAGCAGGACCGTAGGGGGGTACGAGCAGTACTTC. The rearrangement links TRBV6-5 to TRBJ2-7; TRBD1 or TRBD2 may be the D gene (6 bases each). V lost 6 bases and J lost 4, with 13 bases in between. Germline V gene data show CDR1 as MNHEY and CDR2 as SVGAGI. The CDR3 has 13 amino acids.

V usage is TRBV19 and J usage is TRBJ1-3; D not certain. The V gene's germline CDR1 is LNHDA and CDR2 SQIVND (reference sequence). V was shortened by 8 bases and J by 8 bases, with 22 bases between the two germline ends. This CDR3 contains 15 residues. The CDR3 here is CASRYGSQVKDTIYF. In DNA form, the CDR3 reads TGTGCCAGTCGGTACGGGTCCCAAGTTAAGGACACCATATATTTT.

As regards this clonotype: A read error is possible here, since a much larger clone lies one base away. This CDR3 is missing its conserved last phenylalanine or tryptophan, likely due to a read error. The chain couples TRBV6-5 to TRBJ1-1; D may be TRBD1 (5 bases). The V and J ends lost 6 bases and 7 bases respectively, with 15 bases between them. This CDR3 spans 13 amino acids. Germline CDR1 MNHEY, CDR2 SVGAGI. CDR3 residues: CASSLGAGSEAFL. The CDR3 nucleotides read TGTGCCAGCAGCTTAGGGGCAGGGAGTGAAGCTTTCCTT.

At least ten counts were recorded for this clonotype. This chain connects TRBV12-3 or TRBV12-4 to TRBJ2-1, with 10 bases that match TRBD1. Trimming removed 4 bases from V and 7 bases from J; junction bases left unmatched: 4. This CDR3 comprises 14 residues. CDR3 loop: CASSSGQGDNEQFF. The CDR3 DNA reads as TGTGCCAGCAGTTCTGGACAGGGGGATAATGAGCAGTTCTTC.

Many counts were recorded for this clonotype. This sequence joins TRBV9 and TRBJ1-6, with D hard to call. CDR1 and CDR2 (germline): SGDLS, YYNGEE. The V end lost 3 bases, the J end lost 14 bases, and 15 bases lay between the germline ends. This CDR3 is 13 amino acids long. This chain's CDR3 is CASSDDTHPSLHF. CDR3 in DNA: TGTGCCAGCAGCGACGACACCCACCCGTCCCTCCACTTT.

This clonotype was recorded a few times. The V and J genes are TRBV27 and TRBJ1-5; the D gene is possibly TRBD1 (6 bases). Germline V gene lookup returns CDR1 MNHEY and CDR2 SMNVEV (reference sequence). V lost 8 bases and J lost 0, with 17 bases in between. The CDR3 spans 16 residues. The CDR3 spells CASRPAGEFSNQPQHF. CDR3 bases: TGTGCCAGCCGTCCGGCAGGGGAGTTTAGCAATCAGCCCCAGCATTTT.

There are many counts of this clonotype. This chain uses TRBV19 with TRBJ2-1, with a weak D call TRBD2 (6 bases). CDR3 length equals 17 residues. Germline values: CDR1 LNHDA, CDR2 SQIVND (reference sequence). Trimming shortened V by 0 bases and J by 0 bases, and 12 bases separated the two germline ends. DNA of the CDR3: TGTGCCAGTAGTATAGATAGCGGACTCAGCTCCTACAATGAGCAGTTCTTC. It encodes CASSIDSGLSSYNEQFF. The variable domain in full, with the rest retrieved from reference TRBV19 and TRBJ2-1, is DGGITQSPKYLFRKEGQNVTLSCEQNLNHDAMYWYRQDPGQGLRLIYYSQIVNDFQKGDIAEGYSVSREKKESFPLTVTSAQKNPTAFYLCASSIDSGLSSYNEQFFGPGTRLTVL.

V usage is TRBV4-2 and J usage is TRBJ2-1; D ambiguous. Trimming pared 0 bases from V and 10 bases from J, leaving 13 bases between. CDR3 length: 14 residues. CDR1 is LGHNA, CDR2 YNFKEQ, per germline. CDR3 DNA sequence: TGTGCCAGCAGCCAAGATTCCAGACCCTCCGAGCAGTTCTTC. Translating gives CASSQDSRPSEQFF.

Of note for this clonotype: Being one base from a much bigger clone, this may be a read error. Without the conserved terminal phenylalanine or tryptophan, this CDR3 likely stems from a read error. The rearrangement links TRBV5-1 to TRBJ2-1, with 8 bases aligning to TRBD1. The CDR3 runs to 18 residues. Germline V gives CDR1 SGHRS, CDR2 YFSETQ. After removal of 0 bases from V and 0 bases from J, the junction contained 8 bases not matched to a gene. The CDR3 DNA is TGCGCCAGCAGCTTGGAGGGGCAGGGGGCCCTCTCCTACAATGAGCAGTTCCTC. It codes for CASSLEGQGALSYNEQFL.

This clonotype was counted ten times or more. The genes are TRBV7-9 and TRBJ2-7; tentative D call: TRBD1 (5 bases). Germline assignment: CDR1 SEHNR and CDR2 FQNEAQ (reference sequence). This CDR3 has 11 residues. V lost 10 bases, J lost 4 bases, and 11 bases lay in between. The CDR3 region has the DNA TGTGCCACCAATCAGGGTTACGAGCAGTACTTC. This gives the protein CATNQGYEQYF.

This clonotype was recorded at least ten times. The chain links TRBV11-2 to TRBJ2-3, with D uncertain. V lost 4 bases and J lost 0, with 8 bases in between. CDR1 is SGHAT and CDR2 is FQNNGV in the germline V gene. The CDR3 runs 14 residues. The CDR3 sequence is CASSSPPSTDTQYF. The CDR3 DNA sequence: TGTGCCAGCAGCTCCCCTCCCAGCACAGATACGCAGTATTTT.

This clonotype occurred a few times. The chain carries TRBV20-1 and TRBJ2-7, with D perhaps matching TRBD2 (6 bases). The CDR3 is made up of 13 amino acids. The germline CDR1 and CDR2 sequences are DFQATT and SNEGSKA (reference sequence). The V end lost 6 bases, the J end lost 3 bases, and 15 bases lay between the germline ends. As DNA, the CDR3 is TGCAGTGCAATGGGTAGCGGACTCTACGAGCAGTACTTC. Its translation is CSAMGSGLYEQYF.

This clonotype was recorded at least ten times. This sequence joins TRBV7-2 and TRBJ2-1, with D tentatively TRBD2 (5 bases). CDR1 SGHTA and CDR2 FQGNSA come from the germline V gene. Deletions cut 5 bases from V and 4 bases from J, with 12 bases between. The CDR3 is made up of 14 amino acids. DNA of the CDR3: TGTGCCAGCAGCCCATGGACTGTATACAATGAGCAGTTCTTC. Protein product: CASSPWTVYNEQFF.

The table lists this clonotype with many counts. J is TRBJ2-2 and V is TRBV5-1; TRBD1 is a possible D gene (6 bases). Germline-derived CDR1 and CDR2 are SGHRS and YFSETQ. CDR3 length: 16 residues. Deletions cut 3 bases from V and 0 bases from J, with 12 bases between. The CDR3: CASSWVGTTNTGELFF. As DNA, the CDR3 is TGCGCCAGCAGCTGGGTCGGGACAACGAACACCGGGGAGCTGTTTTTT. The full variable domain, in which reference TRBV5-1 and TRBJ2-2 provide the parts outside the CDR3, is KAGVTQTPRYLIKTRGQQVTLSCSPISGHRSVSWYQQTPGQGLQFLFEYFSETQRNKGNFPGRFSGRQFSNSRSEMNVSTLELGDSALYLCASSWVGTTNTGELFFGEGSRLTVL.